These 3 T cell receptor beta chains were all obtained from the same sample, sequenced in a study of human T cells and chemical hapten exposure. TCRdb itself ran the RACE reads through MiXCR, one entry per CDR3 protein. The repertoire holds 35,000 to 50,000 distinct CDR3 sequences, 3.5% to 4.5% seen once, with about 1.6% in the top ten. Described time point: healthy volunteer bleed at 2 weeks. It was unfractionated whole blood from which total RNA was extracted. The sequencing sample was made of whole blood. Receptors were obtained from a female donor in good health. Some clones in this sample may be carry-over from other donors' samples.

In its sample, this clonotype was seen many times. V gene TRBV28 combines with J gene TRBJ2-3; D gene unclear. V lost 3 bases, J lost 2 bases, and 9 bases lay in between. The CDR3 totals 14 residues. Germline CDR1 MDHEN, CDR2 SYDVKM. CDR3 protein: CASSFRRSTDTQYF. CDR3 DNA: TGTGCCAGCAGTTTCCGACGCTCCACAGATACGCAGTATTTT.

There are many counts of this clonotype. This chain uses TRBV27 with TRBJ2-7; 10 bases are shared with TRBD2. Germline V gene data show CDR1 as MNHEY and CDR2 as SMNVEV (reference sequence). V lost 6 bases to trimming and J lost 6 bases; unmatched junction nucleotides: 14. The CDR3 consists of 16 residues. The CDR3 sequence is CASRPSGGDAPLEQYF. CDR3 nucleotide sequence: TGTGCCAGCAGACCAAGCGGGGGGGATGCACCGCTCGAGCAGTACTTC.

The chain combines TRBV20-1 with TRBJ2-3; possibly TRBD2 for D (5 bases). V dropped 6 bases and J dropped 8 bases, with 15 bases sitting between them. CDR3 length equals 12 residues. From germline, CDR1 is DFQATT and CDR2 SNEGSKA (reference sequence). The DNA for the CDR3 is TGCAGTGCCGATTATTTCGGAGGTACGCAGTATTTT. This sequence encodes CSADYFGGTQYF.